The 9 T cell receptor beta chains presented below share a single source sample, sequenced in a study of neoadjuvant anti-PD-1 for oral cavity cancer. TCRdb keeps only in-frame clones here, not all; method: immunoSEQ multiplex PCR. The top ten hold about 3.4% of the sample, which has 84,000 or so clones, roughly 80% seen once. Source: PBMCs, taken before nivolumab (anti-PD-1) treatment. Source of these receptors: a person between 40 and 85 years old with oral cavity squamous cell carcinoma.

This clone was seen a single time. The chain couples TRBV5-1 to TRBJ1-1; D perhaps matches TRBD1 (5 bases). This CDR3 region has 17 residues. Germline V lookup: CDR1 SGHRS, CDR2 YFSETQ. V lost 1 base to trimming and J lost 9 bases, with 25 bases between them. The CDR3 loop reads CASSLMGTAGNTPQAFF. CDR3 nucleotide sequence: TGCGCCAGCAGCTTGATGGGGACGGCCGGTAACACTCCCCAAGCTTTCTTT.

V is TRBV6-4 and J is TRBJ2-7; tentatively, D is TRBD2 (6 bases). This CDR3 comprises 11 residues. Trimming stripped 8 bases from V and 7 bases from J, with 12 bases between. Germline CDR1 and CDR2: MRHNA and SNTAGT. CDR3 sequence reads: CASGGGKEQYF. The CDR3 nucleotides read TGTGCCAGCGGGGGAGGTAAAGAGCAGTACTTC.

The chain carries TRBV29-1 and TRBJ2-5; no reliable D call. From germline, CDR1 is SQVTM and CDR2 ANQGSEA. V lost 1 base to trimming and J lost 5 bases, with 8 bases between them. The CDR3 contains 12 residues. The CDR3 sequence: CSVEAGGETQYF. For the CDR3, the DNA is TGCAGCGTTGAAGCAGGTGGGGAGACCCAGTACTTC.

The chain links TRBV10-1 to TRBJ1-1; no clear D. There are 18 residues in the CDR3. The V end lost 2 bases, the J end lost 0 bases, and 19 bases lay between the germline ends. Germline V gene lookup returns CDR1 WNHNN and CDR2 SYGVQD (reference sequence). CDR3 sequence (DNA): TGCGCCAGCAGTGAGCAATGGATTCCGGGTGATATGAACACTGAAGCTTTCTTT. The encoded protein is CASSEQWIPGDMNTEAFF.

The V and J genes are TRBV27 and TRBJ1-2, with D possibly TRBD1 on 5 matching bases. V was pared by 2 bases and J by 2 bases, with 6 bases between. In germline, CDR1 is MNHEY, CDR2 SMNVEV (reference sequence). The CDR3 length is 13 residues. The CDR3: CASSLRQNYGYTF. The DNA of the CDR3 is TGTGCCAGCAGTTTAAGACAGAACTATGGCTACACCTTC.

CDR3 residues: CAWSGQGNHEQYF. The CDR3 region has the DNA TGTGCCTGGAGTGGGCAGGGTAATCACGAGCAGTACTTC. V usage is TRBV30 and J usage is TRBJ2-7, with D possibly TRBD1 on 5 matching bases. Germline-derived CDR1 and CDR2 are GTSNPN and SVGIG (reference sequence). The CDR3 spans 13 residues. The V end was cut by 1 base, the J end by 5 bases, with 12 bases between.

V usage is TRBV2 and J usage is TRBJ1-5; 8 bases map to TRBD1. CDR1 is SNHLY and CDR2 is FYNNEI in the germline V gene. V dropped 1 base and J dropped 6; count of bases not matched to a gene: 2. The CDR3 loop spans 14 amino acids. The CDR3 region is CASSEGTGLQPQHF. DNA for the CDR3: TGTGCCAGCAGTGAAGGGACAGGGCTTCAGCCCCAGCATTTT.

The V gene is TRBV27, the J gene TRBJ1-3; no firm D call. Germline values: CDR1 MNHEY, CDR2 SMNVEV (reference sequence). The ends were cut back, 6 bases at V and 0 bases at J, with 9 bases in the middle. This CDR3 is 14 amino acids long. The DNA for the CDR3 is TGTGCCAGCAGGCCGGACGACTCTGGAAACACCATATATTTT. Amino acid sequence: CASRPDDSGNTIYF.

The CDR3 nucleotides read TGTGCCAGCACCGATCTAGCGGGAGGGCCCTACGAGCAGTACTTC. The encoded protein is CASTDLAGGPYEQYF. This chain connects TRBV6-6 to TRBJ2-7, with 12 bases that match TRBD2. The V segment lost 7 bases and the J segment 2 bases; nucleotides outside the gene matches: 6. CDR3 length: 15 residues. CDR1 and CDR2 (germline): MNHNY, SVGAGI (reference sequence).